This passage covers 26 T cell receptor beta chains from one sample sequenced in a study of CD8 T cells in acute hepatitis C reinfection. Some clones are missing from TCRdb's copy, which holds only in-frame ones; the method was immunoSEQ multiplex PCR. This table has 30,000 to 45,000 clones, 70% to 90% appearing once. Stated time point: naive CD8 control sorted from an acute-time-point sample. The sample consisted of naive CD8+ T cells from PBMCs. The origin of the receptors is a woman aged 18-30 years who spontaneously cleared hepatitis C infection.

This clone occurred once. This chain uses TRBV25-1 with TRBJ2-5; 10 bases match TRBD2. The CDR3 contains 15 residues. CDR1 MGHDK and CDR2 SYGVNS come from the germline V gene. The V gene end was trimmed by 9 bases and the J gene end by 5 bases; junction bases not matched to a gene: 12. The CDR3 nucleotides are TGTGCCAGTGAAGAATCTAGCGGGAGTTCCGAGACCCAGTACTTC. The encoded protein is CASEESSGSSETQYF.

This CDR3 is CASRSGQGRHYGYTF. CDR3 coding DNA: TGTGCCAGCAGATCCGGACAGGGTCGGCACTATGGCTACACCTTC. V gene TRBV11-2 combines with J gene TRBJ1-2; 8 bases match TRBD1. Germline CDR1 and CDR2: SGHAT and FQNNGV. V shed 6 bases, J shed 3 bases, and the junction held 9 bases outside the gene matches. This CDR3 contains 15 residues.

This sequence joins TRBV11-2 and TRBJ2-7; no clear D gene. The V end lost 8 bases, the J end lost 0 bases, and 8 bases lay between the germline ends. Germline CDR1 is SGHAT and CDR2 is FQNNGV. This CDR3 comprises 12 residues. In DNA form, the CDR3 reads TGTGCCAGCGCGTACAGCTCCTACGAGCAGTACTTC. Protein sequence: CASAYSSYEQYF.

V gene TRBV27 combines with J gene TRBJ2-3; 11 bases map to TRBD2. The ends lost 6 bases at V and 1 base at J; junction bases unmatched: 15. The germline V gene encodes CDR1 MNHEY and CDR2 SMNVEV (reference sequence). The CDR3 loop spans 19 amino acids. Written as DNA, the CDR3 is TGTGCCAGCAGCCTACACGTAGCGGGAGGGCCGACTGGCACAGATACGCAGTATTTT. The encoded protein is CASSLHVAGGPTGTDTQYF.

In DNA, the CDR3 is TGTGCCAGCAGCTCCGGGAGCCAAGAGACCCAGTACTTC. Translated: CASSSGSQETQYF. The chain carries TRBV7-9 and TRBJ2-5; D is possibly TRBD2 (6 bases). Germline loops: CDR1 SEHNR, CDR2 FQNEAQ (reference sequence). Trimming left V 4 bases short and J 1 base short, with 7 bases between. The CDR3 covers 13 residues. The entire variable domain, with the rest obtained from reference TRBV7-9 and TRBJ2-5, is as follows: DTGVSQNPRHKITKRGQNVTFRCDPISEHNRLYWYRQTLGQGPEFLTYFQNEAQLEKSRLLSDRFSAERPKGSFSTLEIQRTEQGDSAMYLCASSSGSQETQYFGPGTRLLVL.

V and J are TRBV9 and TRBJ2-1; D is possibly TRBD2 (6 bases). V lost 4 bases, J lost 10 bases, and 18 bases lay in between. In germline, CDR1 is SGDLS, CDR2 YYNGEE. This CDR3 is 14 amino acids long. CDR3 loop: CASSPPRRGQEQFF. The CDR3 coding sequence is TGTGCCAGCAGCCCCCCCCGGAGGGGTCAGGAGCAGTTCTTC.

The chain carries TRBV5-5 and TRBJ2-3; the D gene is possibly TRBD2 (5 bases). The CDR3 is 14 amino acids. Germline assignment: CDR1 SGHKS and CDR2 YYEKEE (reference sequence). V was trimmed by 4 bases and J by 2 bases, leaving 11 bases between them. CDR3 sequence: CASSPGENTDTQYF. CDR3 DNA sequence: TGTGCCAGCAGCCCCGGGGAGAACACAGATACGCAGTATTTT. The whole variable domain, remainder taken from reference TRBV5-5 and TRBJ2-3, is DAGVTQSPTHLIKTRGQQVTLRCSPISGHKSVSWYQQVLGQGPQFIFQYYEKEERGRGNFPDRFSARQFPNYSSELNVNALLLGDSALYLCASSPGENTDTQYFGPGTRLTVL.

On this clone itself: Different DNA sequences within this sample yield the same CDR3. The V gene is TRBV7-9, the J gene TRBJ2-1; no clear D. Trimming took off 3 bases at V and 4 bases at J, with 4 bases between the two ends. CDR3 length: 12 residues. In germline, CDR1 is SEHNR, CDR2 FQNEAQ (reference sequence). The CDR3 is CASSLGYNEQFF. CDR3 in DNA: TGTGCCAGCAGCTTGGGTTACAATGAGCAGTTCTTC.

This CDR3 is CASSPTGAHEQYF. In nucleotides, the CDR3 is TGTGCCAGCAGCCCAACAGGGGCCCACGAGCAGTACTTC. This chain uses TRBV7-9 with TRBJ2-7; 7 positions agree with TRBD1. Germline V gene lookup returns CDR1 SEHNR and CDR2 FQNEAQ (reference sequence). The CDR3 runs 13 residues. Germline trimming cut 5 bases from V and 5 bases from J; bases unmatched to any gene: 6.

The chain links TRBV9 to TRBJ1-2; D may be TRBD1 (6 bases). CDR3 length: 15 amino acids. CDR1 and CDR2 from the germline V gene are SGDLS and YYNGEE. V dropped 0 bases and J dropped 3 bases, with 12 bases sitting between them. CDR3: CASSVEAGAHYGYTF. The CDR3 DNA follows: TGTGCCAGCAGCGTAGAGGCAGGGGCTCACTATGGCTACACCTTC.

This clone showed up just a few times. The V gene is TRBV2, the J gene TRBJ1-1; tentative D call: TRBD1 (5 bases). Germline CDR1 and CDR2: SNHLY and FYNNEI. CDR3 length equals 14 residues. Trimming cost V 8 bases and J 0 bases, with 13 bases left between them. As DNA, the CDR3 is TGTGCCAGCCTTGGGGGGAAGATGAACACTGAAGCTTTCTTT. Translating gives CASLGGKMNTEAFF.

The chain uses TRBV9 and TRBJ2-1; 8 nucleotides agree with TRBD1. The CDR3 extends over 17 amino acids. Germline V CDR1 and CDR2: SGDLS, YYNGEE. J was trimmed by 6 bases and V by 1 base; bases with no gene match: 12. The CDR3 nucleotides read TGTGCCAGCAGCGTAAACACCGGGACAGGCCCTATCAATGAGCAGTTCTTC. Protein sequence: CASSVNTGTGPINEQFF.

The gene calls are TRBV5-4 and TRBJ2-2, with 8 bases fitting TRBD2. The CDR3 consists of 16 residues. Germline CDR1 is SGHNT and CDR2 is YYREEE (reference sequence). The J segment lost 4 bases and the V segment lost 1 base, leaving 6 bases of the junction unmatched. The CDR3 reads CASSLRPSGFTGELFF. The CDR3 DNA is TGTGCCAGCAGCTTGAGGCCTAGCGGGTTCACCGGGGAGCTGTTTTTT.

This clone was seen a few times. The CDR3, as DNA: TGTGCCAGTAGTGTCTCAGCGGTGAACACCGGGGAGCTGTTTTTT. It is translated as CASSVSAVNTGELFF. This chain joins TRBV19 and TRBJ2-2; possibly TRBD2 for D (5 bases). This CDR3 spans 15 amino acids. Germline CDR1 is LNHDA and CDR2 is SQIVND (reference sequence). Trimming cost V 5 bases and J 1 base, with 11 bases left between them.

This clone showed up just once. The CDR3 spells CATGDSTEAFF. CDR3 sequence (DNA): TGTGCCACGGGGGATTCGACTGAAGCTTTCTTT. The rearrangement joins TRBV10-3 to TRBJ1-1; D possibly corresponds to TRBD1 (5 bases). Between the trimmed V and J ends, which lost 10 bases and 5 bases, there was a span of 11 bases. This CDR3 has 11 residues. Germline assignment: CDR1 ENHRY and CDR2 SYGVKD.

The J gene is TRBJ2-2, the V gene TRBV4-1; D remains ambiguous. V lost 4 bases and J 8 bases, leaving 11 bases between the germline ends. Germline V gene sequence: CDR1 MGHRA, CDR2 YSYEKL. The CDR3 totals 13 residues. The CDR3 loop reads CASSRVVDGELFF. The CDR3 bases are TGCGCCAGCAGCCGAGTGGTCGATGGGGAGCTGTTTTTT.

This clone was counted a single time. J is TRBJ2-2 and V is TRBV5-1; D is possibly TRBD2 (7 bases). Germline CDR1 is SGHRS and CDR2 is YFSETQ. V gave up 4 bases and J gave up 1 base, with 11 bases separating them. There are 15 residues in the CDR3. The DNA for the CDR3 is TGCGCCAGCAGCGTCGGGGGGCAGAACACCGGGGAGCTGTTTTTT. Protein sequence: CASSVGGQNTGELFF. Variable domain in full (rest from reference TRBV5-1 and TRBJ2-2): KAGVTQTPRYLIKTRGQQVTLSCSPISGHRSVSWYQQTPGQGLQFLFEYFSETQRNKGNFPGRFSGRQFSNSRSEMNVSTLELGDSALYLCASSVGGQNTGELFFGEGSRLTVL.

This rearrangement joins TRBV6-1 to TRBJ2-7; the match to TRBD1 covers 11 bases. CDR3 length: 14 amino acids. CDR1 and CDR2 (germline): MNHNS, SASEGT. J lost 3 bases, V lost 6 bases, and 4 bases had no gene match. The DNA of the CDR3 is TGTGCCAGCAGGGAGGGACAGGGGGTCTACGAGCAGTACTTC. Translated: CASREGQGVYEQYF.

The chain carries TRBV19 and TRBJ1-5, with 7 nucleotides matching TRBD1. Germline CDR1 is LNHDA and CDR2 is SQIVND (reference sequence). V lost 3 bases and J lost 3; bases outside the gene matches: 8. This CDR3 contains 16 residues. CDR3 amino acids: CASSIDNRGFNQPQHF. DNA of the CDR3: TGTGCCAGTAGTATTGATAACAGGGGTTTCAATCAGCCCCAGCATTTT.

This clone turned up a few times. The gene calls are TRBV5-4 and TRBJ2-7; possibly TRBD1 or TRBD2 for D (5 bases each). The CDR3 contains 14 residues. The germline gives CDR1 SGHNT, CDR2 YYREEE (reference sequence). Trimming cost V 2 bases and J 2 bases, with 11 bases left between them. CDR3 DNA sequence: TGTGCCAGCAGCTTCCGGGACGAAACCTACGAGCAGTACTTC. Its protein is CASSFRDETYEQYF.

This clone came up a few times. V usage is TRBV5-4 and J usage is TRBJ2-5; TRBD2 matches at 8 bases. V lost 4 bases, J lost 1 base, and 12 bases stayed unmatched. The CDR3 covers 17 residues. Germline V gene lookup returns CDR1 SGHNT and CDR2 YYREEE (reference sequence). CDR3 protein: CASSPPAASGFQETQYF. As DNA, the CDR3 is TGTGCCAGCAGCCCCCCGGCGGCTAGCGGGTTCCAAGAGACCCAGTACTTC.

The rearrangement links TRBV7-9 to TRBJ1-1; a possible D gene is TRBD1 (6 bases). Trimming took off 0 bases at V and 0 bases at J, with 11 bases between the two ends. The CDR3 sequence is 16 residues long. The germline CDR1 and CDR2 sequences are SEHNR and FQNEAQ (reference sequence). The CDR3: CASSLAGAGMNTEAFF. CDR3 nucleotides: TGTGCCAGCAGCTTAGCGGGGGCAGGGATGAACACTGAAGCTTTCTTT.

This clone was found once. The rearrangement links TRBV2 to TRBJ1-1; D may be TRBD1 (6 bases). The CDR3 contains 12 residues. Germline V gene data show CDR1 as SNHLY and CDR2 as FYNNEI. Trimming shortened V by 6 bases and J by 11 bases, and 16 bases separated the two germline ends. CDR3 loop: CASSAYRVEAFF. CDR3 nucleotides: TGTGCCAGCAGCGCCTACAGGGTAGAGGCTTTCTTT.

The genes are TRBV5-4 and TRBJ2-3; TRBD2 matches at 10 bases. V lost 0 bases, J lost 4 bases, and 5 bases stayed unmatched. CDR3 size: 16 residues. Germline V CDR1 and CDR2: SGHNT, YYREEE (reference sequence). The CDR3 DNA follows: TGTGCCAGCAGCTTGGGGCTAGCGGGAGTCTCAGATACGCAGTATTTT. Amino acids: CASSLGLAGVSDTQYF.

Only one count was recorded for this clone. V and J are TRBV21-1 and TRBJ2-3; TRBD2 is the table's D call, not checked against the DNA. TRBV21-1 is flagged as a pseudogene. The CDR3 runs to 15 residues. CDR3 coding DNA: TGTGCCAGTCTGGGACTAGCAAAAATCACAGATACGCAGTATTTT. Translation: CASLGLAKITDTQYF.

The chain combines TRBV7-6 with TRBJ1-1; possibly TRBD1 for D (6 bases). CDR3 length equals 15 residues. The V gene's germline CDR1 is SGHVS and CDR2 FNYEAQ. V shed 2 bases and J shed 1 base, with 11 bases lying between them. CDR3: CASSLSGTPNTEAFF. The CDR3 nucleotides read TGTGCCAGCAGCTTATCCGGGACACCGAACACTGAAGCTTTCTTT.